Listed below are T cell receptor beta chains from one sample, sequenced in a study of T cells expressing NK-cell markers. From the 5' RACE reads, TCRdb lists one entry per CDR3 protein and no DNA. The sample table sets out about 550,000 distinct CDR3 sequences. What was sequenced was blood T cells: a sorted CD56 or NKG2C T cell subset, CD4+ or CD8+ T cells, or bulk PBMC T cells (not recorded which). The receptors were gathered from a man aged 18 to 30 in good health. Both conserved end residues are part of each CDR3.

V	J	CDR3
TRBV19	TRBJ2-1	CASSSLAGTSSEQFF
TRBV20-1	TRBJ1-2	CSARGGGGNYGYTF
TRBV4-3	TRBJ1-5	CASSPSTGNDGQPQHF
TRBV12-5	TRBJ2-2	CASGSLLGGELFF
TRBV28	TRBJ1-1	CASSFPPDGLNTEAFF
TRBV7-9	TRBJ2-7	CASSLTSGVAYEQYF
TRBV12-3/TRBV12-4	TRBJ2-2	CASRLGTSGITGELFF
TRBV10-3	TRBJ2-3	CAISDKKVTDTQYF
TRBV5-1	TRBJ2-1	CASSYSHGEQFF
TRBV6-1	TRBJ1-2	CASTYGRGVSYGYTF
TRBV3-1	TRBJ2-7	CASSPEVAGGTYEQYF
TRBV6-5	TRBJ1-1	CASSYSKERLNTEAFF
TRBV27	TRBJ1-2	CASSPFSIGDLSVGYTF
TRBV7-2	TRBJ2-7	CASSPSGLPFDYEQYF